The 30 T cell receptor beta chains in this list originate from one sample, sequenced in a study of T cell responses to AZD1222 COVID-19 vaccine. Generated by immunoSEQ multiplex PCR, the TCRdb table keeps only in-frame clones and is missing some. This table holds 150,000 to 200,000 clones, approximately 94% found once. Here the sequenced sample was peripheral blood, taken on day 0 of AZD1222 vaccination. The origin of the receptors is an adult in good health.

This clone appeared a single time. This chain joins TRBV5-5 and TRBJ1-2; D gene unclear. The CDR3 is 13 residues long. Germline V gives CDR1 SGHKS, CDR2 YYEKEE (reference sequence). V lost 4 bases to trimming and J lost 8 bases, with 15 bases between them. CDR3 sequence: CASSRGRVGGYTF. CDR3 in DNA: TGTGCCAGCAGCCGTGGCCGGGTCGGGGGCTACACCTTC.

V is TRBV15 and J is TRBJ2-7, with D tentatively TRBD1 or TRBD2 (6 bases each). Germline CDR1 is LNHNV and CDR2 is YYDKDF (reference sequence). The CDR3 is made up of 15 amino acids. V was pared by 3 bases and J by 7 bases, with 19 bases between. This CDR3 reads CATSRAGQPGREQYF. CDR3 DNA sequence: TGTGCCACCAGCAGGGCAGGACAGCCTGGGAGGGAGCAGTACTTC.

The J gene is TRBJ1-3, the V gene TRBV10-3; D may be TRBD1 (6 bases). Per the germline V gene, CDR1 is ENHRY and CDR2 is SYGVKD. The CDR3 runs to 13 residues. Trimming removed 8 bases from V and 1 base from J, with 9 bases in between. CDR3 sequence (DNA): TGTGCCATCCGGACAGCGTCTGGAAACACCATATATTTT. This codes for CAIRTASGNTIYF.

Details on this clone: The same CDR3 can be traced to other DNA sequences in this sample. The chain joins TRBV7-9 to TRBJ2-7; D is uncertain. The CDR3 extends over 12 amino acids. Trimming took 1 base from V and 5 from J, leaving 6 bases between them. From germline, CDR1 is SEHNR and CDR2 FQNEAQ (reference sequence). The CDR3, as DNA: TGTGCCAGCAGCTTAGGCCTTGACGAGCAGTACTTC. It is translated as CASSLGLDEQYF. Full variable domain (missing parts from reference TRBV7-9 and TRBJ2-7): DTGVSQNPRHKITKRGQNVTFRCDPISEHNRLYWYRQTLGQGPEFLTYFQNEAQLEKSRLLSDRFSAERPKGSFSTLEIQRTEQGDSAMYLCASSLGLDEQYFGPGTRLTVT.

The CDR3 DNA is TGTGCCAGCAGTGAAGCGTTGTCAAGTCGCTCACCCCTCCACTTT. Its translation: CASSEALSSRSPLHF. The J gene is TRBJ1-6, the V gene TRBV6-1, with unresolved D. CDR1 and CDR2 from the germline V gene are MNHNS and SASEGT. The CDR3 is 15 amino acids. Trimming removed 0 bases at V and 10 bases at J, with 13 bases between.

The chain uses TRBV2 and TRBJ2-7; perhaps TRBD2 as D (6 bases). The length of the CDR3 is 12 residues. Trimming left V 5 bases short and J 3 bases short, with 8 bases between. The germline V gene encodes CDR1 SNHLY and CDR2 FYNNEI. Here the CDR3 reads CASSHGSYEQYF. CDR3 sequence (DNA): TGTGCCAGCAGTCACGGGAGCTACGAGCAGTACTTC.

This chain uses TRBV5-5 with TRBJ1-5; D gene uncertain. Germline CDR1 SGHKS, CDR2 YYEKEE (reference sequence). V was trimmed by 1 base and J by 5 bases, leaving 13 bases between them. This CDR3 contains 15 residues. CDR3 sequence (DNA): TGTGCCAGCAGCTTGTTTCAGGAAACTTATCAGCCCCAGCATTTT. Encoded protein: CASSLFQETYQPQHF.

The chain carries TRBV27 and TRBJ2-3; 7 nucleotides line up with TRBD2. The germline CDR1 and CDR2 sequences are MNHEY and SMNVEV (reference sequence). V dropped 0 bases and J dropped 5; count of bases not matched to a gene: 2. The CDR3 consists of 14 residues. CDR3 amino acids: CASSLSSGEDTQYF. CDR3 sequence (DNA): TGTGCCAGCAGTTTATCGAGCGGGGAAGATACGCAGTATTTT.

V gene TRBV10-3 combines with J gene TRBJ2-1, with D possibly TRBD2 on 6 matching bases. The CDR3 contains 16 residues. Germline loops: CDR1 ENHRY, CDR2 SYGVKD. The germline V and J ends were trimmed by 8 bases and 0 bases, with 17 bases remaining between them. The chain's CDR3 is CAIGQGLPFSYNEQFF. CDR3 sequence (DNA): TGTGCCATCGGGCAGGGACTTCCATTCTCCTACAATGAGCAGTTCTTC.

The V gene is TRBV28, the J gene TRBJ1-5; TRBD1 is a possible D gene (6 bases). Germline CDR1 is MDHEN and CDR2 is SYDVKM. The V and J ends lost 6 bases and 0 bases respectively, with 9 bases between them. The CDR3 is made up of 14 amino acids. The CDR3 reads CASRRGDSNQPQHF. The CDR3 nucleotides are TGTGCCAGCAGAAGGGGGGATAGCAATCAGCCCCAGCATTTT.

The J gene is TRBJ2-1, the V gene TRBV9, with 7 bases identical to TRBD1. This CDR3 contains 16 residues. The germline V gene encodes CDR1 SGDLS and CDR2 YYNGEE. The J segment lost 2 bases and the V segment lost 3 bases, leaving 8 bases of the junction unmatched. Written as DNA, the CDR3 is TGTGCCAGCAGCGGCCAGGGGGACAGCGCCTACAATGAGCAGTTCTTC. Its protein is CASSGQGDSAYNEQFF.

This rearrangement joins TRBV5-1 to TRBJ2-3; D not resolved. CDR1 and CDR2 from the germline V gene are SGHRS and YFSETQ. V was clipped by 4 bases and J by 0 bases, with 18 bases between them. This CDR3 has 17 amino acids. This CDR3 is CASSPRFSFSSTDTQYF. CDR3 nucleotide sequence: TGCGCCAGCAGCCCGAGGTTCTCGTTCTCTAGCACAGATACGCAGTATTTT.

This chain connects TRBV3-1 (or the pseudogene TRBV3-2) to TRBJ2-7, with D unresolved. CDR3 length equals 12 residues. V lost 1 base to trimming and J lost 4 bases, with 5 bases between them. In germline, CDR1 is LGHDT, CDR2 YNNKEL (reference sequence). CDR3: CASSQVQYEQYF. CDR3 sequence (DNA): TGTGCCAGCAGCCAAGTTCAGTACGAGCAGTACTTC.

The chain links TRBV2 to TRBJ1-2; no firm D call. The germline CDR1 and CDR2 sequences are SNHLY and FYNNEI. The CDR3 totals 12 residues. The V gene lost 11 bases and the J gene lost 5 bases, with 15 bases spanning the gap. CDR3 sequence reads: CAGLGVRYGYTF. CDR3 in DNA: TGTGCCGGCCTCGGGGTGAGATATGGCTACACCTTC.

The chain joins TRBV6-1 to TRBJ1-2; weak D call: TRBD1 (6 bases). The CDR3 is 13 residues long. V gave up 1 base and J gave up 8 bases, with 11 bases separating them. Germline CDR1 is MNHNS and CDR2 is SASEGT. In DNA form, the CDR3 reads TGTGCCAGCAGTGAAGGACAGGCGCACGGCTACACCTTC. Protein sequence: CASSEGQAHGYTF.

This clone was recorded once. CDR3 in DNA: TGTGCCAGCAGCCCCCTTGCGGGGATGGTGTACTTAGAAGCTTTCTTT. This gives the protein CASSPLAGMVYLEAFF. This rearrangement joins TRBV5-8 to TRBJ1-1; D call uncertain. Germline CDR1 reads SGHTS; CDR2 reads YDEGEE. This CDR3 has 16 amino acids. The V end lost 4 bases, the J end lost 8 bases, and 24 bases lay between the germline ends.

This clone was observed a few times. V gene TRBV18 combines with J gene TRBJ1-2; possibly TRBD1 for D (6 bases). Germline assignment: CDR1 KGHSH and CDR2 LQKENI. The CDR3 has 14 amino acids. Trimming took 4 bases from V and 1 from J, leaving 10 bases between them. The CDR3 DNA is TGTGCCAGCTCACGTTCAGGGGATAACTATGGCTACACCTTC. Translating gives CASSRSGDNYGYTF.

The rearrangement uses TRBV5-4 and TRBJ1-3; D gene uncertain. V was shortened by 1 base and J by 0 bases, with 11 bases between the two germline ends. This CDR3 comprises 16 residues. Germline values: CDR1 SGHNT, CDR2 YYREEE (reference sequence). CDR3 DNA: TGTGCCAGCAGCTTGAAAGGGCCAAGCTCTGGAAACACCATATATTTT. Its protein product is CASSLKGPSSGNTIYF.

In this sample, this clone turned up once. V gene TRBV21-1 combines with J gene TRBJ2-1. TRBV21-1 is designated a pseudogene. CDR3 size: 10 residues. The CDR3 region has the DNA TGTGCCAGCAGCACCGGCCCACAGTTCTTC. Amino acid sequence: CASSTGPQFF.

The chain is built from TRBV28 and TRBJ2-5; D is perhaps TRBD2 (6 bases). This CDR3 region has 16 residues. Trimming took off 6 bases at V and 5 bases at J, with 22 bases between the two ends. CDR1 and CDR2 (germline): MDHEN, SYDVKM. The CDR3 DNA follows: TGTGCCAGCAGCCCGAACCCGGGAGATGCGGGGGAGACCCAGTACTTC. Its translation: CASSPNPGDAGETQYF.

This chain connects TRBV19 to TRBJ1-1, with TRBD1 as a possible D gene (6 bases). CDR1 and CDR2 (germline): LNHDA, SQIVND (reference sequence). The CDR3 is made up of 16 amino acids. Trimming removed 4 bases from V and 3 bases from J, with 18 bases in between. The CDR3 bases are TGTGCCAGTAGTACAACGGGGGGCTGGGGGTACACTGAAGCTTTCTTT. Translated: CASSTTGGWGYTEAFF.

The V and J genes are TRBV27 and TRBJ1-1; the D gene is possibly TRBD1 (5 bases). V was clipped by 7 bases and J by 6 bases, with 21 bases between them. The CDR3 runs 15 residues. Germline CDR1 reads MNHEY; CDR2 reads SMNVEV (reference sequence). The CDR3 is CASMTGGAWSSEAFF. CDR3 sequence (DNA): TGTGCCAGCATGACCGGCGGGGCTTGGTCTTCTGAAGCTTTCTTT.

CDR3 in DNA: TGTGCCAGCAGCCCTGGGGCCTCCCGAAGCGATGAGCAGTTCTTC. This translates into CASSPGASRSDEQFF. The chain combines TRBV11-3 with TRBJ2-1; TRBD1 is a possible D gene (5 bases). There are 15 residues in the CDR3. Trimming cost V 5 bases and J 8 bases, with 19 bases left between them. Germline V gives CDR1 SGHNT, CDR2 YENEEA.

The CDR3 sequence is CSVEDLELPEQYF. The DNA for the CDR3 is TGCAGCGTTGAAGATCTGGAACTTCCGGAGCAGTACTTC. The rearrangement joins TRBV29-1 to TRBJ2-7; D gene ambiguous. CDR1 is SQVTM, CDR2 ANQGSEA, per germline. Trimming pared 0 bases from V and 7 bases from J, leaving 13 bases between. This CDR3 contains 13 residues.

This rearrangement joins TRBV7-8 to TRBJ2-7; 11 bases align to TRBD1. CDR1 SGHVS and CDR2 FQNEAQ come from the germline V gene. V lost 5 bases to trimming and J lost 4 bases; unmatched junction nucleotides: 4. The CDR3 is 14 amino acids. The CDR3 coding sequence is TGTGCCAGCAGCGTGAGGGACAGGGGGTACGAGCAGTACTTC. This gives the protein CASSVRDRGYEQYF.

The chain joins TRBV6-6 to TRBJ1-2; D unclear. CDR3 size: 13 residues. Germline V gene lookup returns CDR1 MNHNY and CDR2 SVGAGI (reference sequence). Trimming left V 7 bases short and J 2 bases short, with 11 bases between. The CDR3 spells CASTEHSNYGYTF. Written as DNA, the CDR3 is TGTGCCAGCACGGAGCACAGCAACTATGGCTACACCTTC.

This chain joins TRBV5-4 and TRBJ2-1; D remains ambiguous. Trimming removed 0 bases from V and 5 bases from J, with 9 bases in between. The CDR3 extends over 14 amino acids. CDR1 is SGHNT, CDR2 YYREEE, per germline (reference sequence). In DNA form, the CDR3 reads TGTGCCAGCAGCTTGGCGAGAAGAAACAATGAGCAGTTCTTC. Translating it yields CASSLARRNNEQFF. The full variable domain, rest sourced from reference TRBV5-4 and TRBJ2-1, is ETGVTQSPTHLIKTRGQQVTLRCSSQSGHNTVSWYQQALGQGPQFIFQYYREEENGRGNFPPRFSGLQFPNYSSELNVNALELDDSALYLCASSLARRNNEQFFGPGTRLTVL.

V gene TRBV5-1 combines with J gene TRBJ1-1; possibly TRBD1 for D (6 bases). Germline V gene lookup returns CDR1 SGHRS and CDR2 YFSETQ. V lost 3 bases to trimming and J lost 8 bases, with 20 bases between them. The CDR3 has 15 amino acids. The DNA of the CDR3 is TGCGCCAGCAGCTCGGAGTGGGGGGGCCTAGGCGAAGCTTTCTTT. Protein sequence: CASSSEWGGLGEAFF.

CDR3 amino acids: CASSSSIAAGELFF. CDR3 bases: TGTGCCAGCAGTTCCTCCATAGCGGCGGGGGAGCTGTTTTTT. The J gene is TRBJ2-2, the V gene TRBV28, with D perhaps TRBD2 (6 bases). Trimming pared 4 bases from V and 8 bases from J, leaving 14 bases between. The CDR3 spans 14 residues. CDR1 and CDR2 (germline): MDHEN, SYDVKM. Drawing the rest from reference TRBV28 and TRBJ2-2, the complete variable domain is DVKVTQSSRYLVKRTGEKVFLECVQDMDHENMFWYRQDPGLGLRLIYFSYDVKMKEKGDIPEGYSVSREKKERFSLILESASTNQTSMYLCASSSSIAAGELFFGEGSRLTVL.

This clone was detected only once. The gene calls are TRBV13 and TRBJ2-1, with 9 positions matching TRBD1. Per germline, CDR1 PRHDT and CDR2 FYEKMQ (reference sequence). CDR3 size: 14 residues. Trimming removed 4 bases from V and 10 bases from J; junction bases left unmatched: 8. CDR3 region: CASSWGQGITEQFF. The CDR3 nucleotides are TGTGCCAGCAGCTGGGGACAGGGAATTACCGAGCAGTTCTTC.